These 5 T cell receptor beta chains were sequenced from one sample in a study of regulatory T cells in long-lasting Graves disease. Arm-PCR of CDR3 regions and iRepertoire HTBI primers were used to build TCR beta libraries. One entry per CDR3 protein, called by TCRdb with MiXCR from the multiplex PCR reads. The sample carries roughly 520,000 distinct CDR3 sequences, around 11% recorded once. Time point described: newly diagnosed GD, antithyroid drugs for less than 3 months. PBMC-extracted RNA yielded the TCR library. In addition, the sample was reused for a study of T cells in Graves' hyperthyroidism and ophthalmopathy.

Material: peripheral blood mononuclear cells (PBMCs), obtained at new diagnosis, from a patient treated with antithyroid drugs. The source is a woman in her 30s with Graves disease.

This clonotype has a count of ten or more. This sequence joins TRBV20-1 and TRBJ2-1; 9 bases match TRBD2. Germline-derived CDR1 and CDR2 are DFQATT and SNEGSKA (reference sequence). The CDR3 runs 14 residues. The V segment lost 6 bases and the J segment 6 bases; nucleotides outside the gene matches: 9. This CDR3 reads CSAAAGGPLNEQFF. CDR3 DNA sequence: TGCAGTGCGGCGGCGGGAGGGCCGCTCAATGAGCAGTTCTTC.

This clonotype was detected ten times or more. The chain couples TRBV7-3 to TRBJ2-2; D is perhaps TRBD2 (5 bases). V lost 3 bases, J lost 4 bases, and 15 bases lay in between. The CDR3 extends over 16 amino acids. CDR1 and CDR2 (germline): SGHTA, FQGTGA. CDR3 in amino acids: CASSLTEADGTGELFF. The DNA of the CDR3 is TGTGCCAGCAGCTTGACCGAAGCGGACGGCACCGGGGAGCTGTTTTTT. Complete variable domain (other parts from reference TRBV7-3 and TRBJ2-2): GAGVSQTPSNKVTEKGKYVELRCDPISGHTALYWYRQSLGQGPEFLIYFQGTGAADDSGLPNDRFFAVRPEGSVSTLKIQRTERGDSAVYLCASSLTEADGTGELFFGEGSRLTVL.

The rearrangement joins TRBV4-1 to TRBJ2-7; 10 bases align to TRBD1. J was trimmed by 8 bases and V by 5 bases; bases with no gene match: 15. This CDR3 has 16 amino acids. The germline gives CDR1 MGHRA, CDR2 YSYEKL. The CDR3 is CASSKGLTDRGSKQYF. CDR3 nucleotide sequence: TGCGCCAGCAGCAAAGGTCTCACGGACAGGGGGTCTAAGCAGTACTTC.

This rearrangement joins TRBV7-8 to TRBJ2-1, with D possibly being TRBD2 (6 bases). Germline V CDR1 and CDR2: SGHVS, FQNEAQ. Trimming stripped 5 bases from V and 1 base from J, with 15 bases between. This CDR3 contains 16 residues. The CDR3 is CASSIGTPPSYNEQFF. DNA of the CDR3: TGTGCCAGCAGCATCGGGACTCCTCCGTCCTACAATGAGCAGTTCTTC.

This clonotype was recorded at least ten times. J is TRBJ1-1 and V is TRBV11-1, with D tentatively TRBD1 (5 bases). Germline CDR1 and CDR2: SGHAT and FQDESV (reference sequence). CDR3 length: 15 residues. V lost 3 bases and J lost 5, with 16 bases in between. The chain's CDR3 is CASSFVEREGTEAFF. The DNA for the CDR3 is TGTGCCAGCAGCTTCGTGGAGAGGGAGGGGACTGAAGCTTTCTTT.